The rows below give T cell receptor beta chains drawn from one sample of a study of blood T cell repertoires in COVID-19. Generated by immunoSEQ multiplex PCR, the TCRdb table keeps only in-frame clones and is missing some. The sample has about 150,000 clones; 70% to 80% are singletons. Sequencing was carried out using peripheral blood. These receptors all come from a man aged 50-59 years with acute or convalescent COVID-19. Both conserved end residues are part of each CDR3. The D gene is left open where the match is weak. For some rows the clone size is stated as once, few or many, or as a class when expanded; others skip it.

abundance | j_gene | d_gene | v_gene | CDR3nt | CDR3aa
- | TRBJ1-2 | - | TRBV7-2 | TGTGCCAGCAGCTTGGGTCTCATCGGAGGTGGCTACACCTTC | CASSLGLIGGGYTF
once | TRBJ2-2 | TRBD1 | TRBV10-1 | TGCGCCAGCAGCGGACAGGGCCACACCGGGGAGCTGTTTTTT | CASSGQGHTGELFF
- | TRBJ2-2 | TRBD2 | TRBV6-5 | TGTGCCAGCAGCCCCGTTGGCGGGGGTAACGGGGAGCTGTTTTTT | CASSPVGGGNGELFF
- | TRBJ1-5 | TRBD1 | TRBV11-2 | TGTGCCAGCAGCTTAGAGGGACAGGGTAGCAATCAGCCCCAGCATTTT | CASSLEGQGSNQPQHF
- | TRBJ1-1 | - | TRBV5-1 | TGCGCCAGCAGCGCTAACAGCGGTTCAATGAACACTGAAGCTTTCTTT | CASSANSGSMNTEAFF
once | TRBJ1-2 | TRBD1 | TRBV30 | TGTGCCTGGAGTGTATTACAGGGGGCTGGCTACACCTTC | CAWSVLQGAGYTF
few | TRBJ2-7 | TRBD1 | TRBV3-1/TRBV3-2 | TGTGCCAGCAGCCCGGACAGGGTAGTCCACGAGCAGTACTTC | CASSPDRVVHEQYF
- | TRBJ1-4 | - | TRBV15 | TGTGCCACCAGCAGAGAACAGGACAGCCTACTGTTTTTT | CATSREQDSLLFF
once | TRBJ1-1 | - | TRBV5-1 | TGCGCCAGCAGCTTGTATGGAGGCACTGAAGCTTTCTTT | CASSLYGGTEAFF
- | TRBJ1-2 | - | TRBV7-2 | TGTGCCAGCAGCTTAGCAACACGGGACTATGGCTACACCTTC | CASSLATRDYGYTF
- | TRBJ2-1 | TRBD2 | TRBV7-9 | TGTGCCAGCAGCCAGCGGGGGGGCCAGTACAATGAGCAGTTCTTC | CASSQRGGQYNEQFF
- | TRBJ1-3 | - | TRBV28 | TGTGCCAGCAGTTTGCCCGGGGAGTCTGGAAACACCATATATTTT | CASSLPGESGNTIYF
- | TRBJ2-2 | TRBD1 | TRBV15 | TGTGCCACGGCGGGACAGGGGGCTCCCGGGGAGCTGTTTTTT | CATAGQGAPGELFF
- | TRBJ1-2 | - | TRBV6-5 | TGTGCCAGCAGTCCTCCGGCTTCGGGAGGCTACACCTTC | CASSPPASGGYTF
- | TRBJ1-4 | TRBD1 | TRBV3-1/TRBV3-2 | TGTGCCAGCAGCCTACCGGGACAGGGTAATGAAAAACTGTTTTTT | CASSLPGQGNEKLFF
- | TRBJ1-6 | TRBD1 | TRBV2 | TGTGCCAGCAGTGGACAGGGGTTTAGTTCACCCCTCCACTTT | CASSGQGFSSPLHF
- | TRBJ2-5 | TRBD2 | TRBV3-1/TRBV3-2 | TGTGCCAGCAGCCAGGGTAGCGGGGGGGCGGAAGAGACCCAGTACTTC | CASSQGSGGAEETQYF
- | TRBJ2-2 | - | TRBV6-5 | TGTGCCAGCGAGAACAGGTTTGGCGCCGGGGAGCTGTTTTTT | CASENRFGAGELFF
- | TRBJ2-2 | TRBD2 | TRBV19 | TGTGCCAGTAGTACAACTAGCGGGGGGGCCGGGGAGCTGTTTTTT | CASSTTSGGAGELFF
few | TRBJ1-4 | - | TRBV14 | TGTGCCAGCAGCCGTCAGGGAGGCACTAATGAAAAACTGTTTTTT | CASSRQGGTNEKLFF
- | TRBJ2-7 | - | TRBV12-3/TRBV12-4 | TGTGCCAGCAGTTTAGGACAGTACGAGCAGTACTTC | CASSLGQYEQYF
- | TRBJ2-2 | - | TRBV29-1 | TGCAGCGTTGTTGGCCTCAACACCGGGGAGCTGTTTTTT | CSVVGLNTGELFF
- | TRBJ2-1 | TRBD2 | TRBV24-1 | TGTGCCACTCCCGGGACTAGCGAGGAGCAGTTCTTC | CATPGTSEEQFF
- | TRBJ1-1 | - | TRBV9 | TGTGCCAGCAGCCCAATGACAGTATCGAACACTGAAGCTTTCTTT | CASSPMTVSNTEAFF
few | TRBJ1-6 | - | TRBV5-4 | TGTGCCAGCAGCTTGGACAGGGATAATTCACCCCTCCACTTT | CASSLDRDNSPLHF
- | TRBJ2-3 | - | TRBV2 | TGTGCCAGCAGTGAATGGTCAGGGGATGAGACAGATACGCAGTATTTT | CASSEWSGDETDTQYF
- | TRBJ2-1 | - | TRBV5-1 | TGCGCCAGCAGACCCGGGGTCCTCGATGAGCAGTTCTTC | CASRPGVLDEQFF
- | TRBJ2-1 | TRBD1 | TRBV7-9 | TGTGCCAGCAGCTTAGAGACAGGGGGGCAGTTCTTC | CASSLETGGQFF
once | TRBJ2-7 | - | TRBV7-2 | TGTGCCAGCAGCTTGGGCGGGCCTTTCTACGAGCAGTACTTC | CASSLGGPFYEQYF
- | TRBJ2-7 | TRBD2 | TRBV10-3 | TGTGCCATCAGTGAACGCCGGACTAGCGGGGGTGCCTACGAGCAGTACTTC | CAISERRTSGGAYEQYF